This T cell receptor (beta chain) was profiled in a study of human T cells and chemical hapten exposure. This clonotype was seen many times. TCRdb ran MiXCR on the RACE reads and lists one entry per CDR3 protein. The top ten hold approximately 4.7% of the sample, which has more than 80,000 distinct CDR3 sequences, 10% seen once. V lost 1 base and J 5 bases, leaving 26 bases between the germline ends. Germline V gene lookup returns CDR1 LGHDT and CDR2 YNNKEL (reference sequence). This CDR3 is 19 amino acids long. Sample time point: patch test 2, 6 weeks after DPC sensitization. The treatment denotes: therapeutic diphenylcyclopropenone sensitization with weekly scalp DPC.

The gene calls are TRBV3-1 and TRBJ1-1, with TRBD1 as a possible D gene (5 bases). This receptor was obtained from a woman between 50 and 59 years old with alopecia areata. Some clones in this sample may be carry-over from other donors' samples. The material was whole blood, obtained in connection with sensitization to the hapten diphenylcyclopropenone (DPC). The CDR3 is CASSQGLAAGRGLWTEAFF. The CDR3 region has the DNA TGTGCCAGCAGCCAAGGTCTTGCCGCGGGTCGGGGGTTGTGGACTGAAGCTTTCTTT.